These T cell receptor beta chains were read from a single sample in a study of T cell changes during pregnancy in multiple sclerosis. Profiling relied on immunoSEQ multiplex PCR, and the TCRdb table lists in-frame clones only, not all of them. This sample yields tens of thousands of clones, of which approximately 95% are seen a single time; under 2% belongs to the top ten. The sample was peripheral blood, taken after pregnancy. Receptors originate from a female donor in good health, enrolled as a control in a pregnancy study. The CDR3 runs from the conserved cysteine through the conserved F or W. The D gene is left open where the match is weak. The size entry is marked missing in some rows and otherwise reads once, few, many or a size class.

v_gene: TRBV19
abundance: -
d_gene: TRBD2
j_gene: TRBJ2-1
CDR3aa: CASTSGTKNEQFF
CDR3nt: TGTGCCAGTACTTCCGGGACTAAGAATGAGCAGTTCTTC

v_gene: TRBV11-2
abundance: -
d_gene: -
j_gene: TRBJ1-1
CDR3aa: CASSLVGGYTEAFF
CDR3nt: TGTGCCAGCAGCTTAGTGGGAGGTTACACTGAAGCTTTCTTT

v_gene: TRBV20-1
abundance: -
d_gene: -
j_gene: TRBJ1-2
CDR3aa: CRAEPGGYTF
CDR3nt: TGCAGGGCGGAGCCCGGTGGCTACACCTTC

v_gene: TRBV28
abundance: -
d_gene: TRBD2
j_gene: TRBJ2-1
CDR3aa: CASSLTLAEYNEQFF
CDR3nt: TGTGCCAGCAGTTTAACCCTAGCGGAATACAATGAGCAGTTCTTC

v_gene: TRBV28
abundance: -
d_gene: TRBD1
j_gene: TRBJ2-7
CDR3aa: CASSVQGSTYEQYF
CDR3nt: TGTGCCAGCAGTGTACAGGGGAGCACCTACGAGCAGTACTTC

v_gene: TRBV2
abundance: -
d_gene: -
j_gene: TRBJ2-1
CDR3aa: CASKAGGSYNEQFF
CDR3nt: TGTGCCAGCAAGGCGGGCGGCTCCTACAATGAGCAGTTCTTC

v_gene: TRBV19
abundance: once
d_gene: TRBD2
j_gene: TRBJ2-7
CDR3aa: CASSIPASGNNEQYF
CDR3nt: TGTGCCAGTAGTATACCCGCTAGCGGGAACAACGAGCAGTACTTC

v_gene: TRBV18
abundance: -
d_gene: -
j_gene: TRBJ2-3
CDR3aa: CASGNGQRSGTDTQYF
CDR3nt: TGTGCCAGCGGGAACGGACAGCGCTCTGGCACAGATACGCAGTATTTT

v_gene: TRBV4-1
abundance: -
d_gene: -
j_gene: TRBJ1-1
CDR3aa: CASSRTSQVGPEAFF
CDR3nt: TGCGCCAGCAGCCGGACATCACAGGTAGGCCCTGAAGCTTTCTTT

v_gene: TRBV5-1
abundance: -
d_gene: TRBD2
j_gene: TRBJ2-1
CDR3aa: CASSRGLAGGINEQFF
CDR3nt: TGCGCCAGCAGCCGGGGACTAGCGGGAGGGATCAATGAGCAGTTCTTC

v_gene: TRBV28
abundance: -
d_gene: -
j_gene: TRBJ2-7
CDR3aa: CASSLSLGGVHEQYF
CDR3nt: TGTGCCAGCAGTTTGAGTCTGGGGGGTGTCCACGAGCAGTACTTC

v_gene: TRBV28
abundance: -
d_gene: -
j_gene: TRBJ2-5
CDR3aa: CASSPLPGAQETQYF
CDR3nt: TGTGCCAGCAGTCCCCTCCCCGGTGCCCAAGAGACCCAGTACTTC

v_gene: TRBV28
abundance: -
d_gene: TRBD1
j_gene: TRBJ1-4
CDR3aa: CASSLTTGVTNEKLFF
CDR3nt: TGTGCCAGCAGTTTGACAACAGGGGTCACTAATGAAAAACTGTTTTTT

v_gene: TRBV6-1
abundance: -
d_gene: TRBD2
j_gene: TRBJ2-1
CDR3aa: CASSERPSGAGAADEQFF
CDR3nt: TGTGCCAGCAGTGAACGTCCTAGTGGAGCGGGAGCAGCCGATGAGCAGTTCTTC

v_gene: TRBV5-6
abundance: -
d_gene: -
j_gene: TRBJ1-2
CDR3aa: CASSQAGTPYGYTF
CDR3nt: TGTGCCAGCAGCCAGGCAGGCACCCCCTATGGCTACACCTTC

v_gene: TRBV30
abundance: -
d_gene: -
j_gene: TRBJ2-1
CDR3aa: CAWSLRRNEQFF
CDR3nt: TGTGCCTGGAGCCTTCGTCGCAATGAGCAGTTCTTC

v_gene: TRBV5-4
abundance: -
d_gene: -
j_gene: TRBJ2-3
CDR3aa: CASSLGGEADTQYF
CDR3nt: TGTGCCAGCAGCTTGGGCGGTGAGGCAGATACGCAGTATTTT

v_gene: TRBV11-3
abundance: -
d_gene: TRBD1
j_gene: TRBJ1-2
CDR3aa: CASSHGTGDGYTF
CDR3nt: TGTGCCAGCAGCCACGGGACAGGGGATGGCTACACCTTC

v_gene: TRBV9
abundance: once
d_gene: -
j_gene: TRBJ2-7
CDR3aa: CASSEGHGEQYF
CDR3nt: TGTGCCAGCAGCGAAGGACACGGGGAGCAGTACTTC

v_gene: TRBV28
abundance: -
d_gene: -
j_gene: TRBJ2-1
CDR3aa: CATIQGGTYDEQFF
CDR3nt: TGTGCCACAATTCAGGGTGGGACATACGATGAGCAGTTCTTC

v_gene: TRBV6-5
abundance: -
d_gene: TRBD1
j_gene: TRBJ1-3
CDR3aa: CASSPGQGNTIYF
CDR3nt: TGTGCCAGCAGCCCGGGACAGGGAAACACCATATATTTT

v_gene: TRBV5-1
abundance: -
d_gene: TRBD1
j_gene: TRBJ2-1
CDR3aa: CASSLPDRGDNEQFF
CDR3nt: TGCGCCAGCAGCTTACCGGACAGGGGGGACAATGAGCAGTTCTTC

v_gene: TRBV30
abundance: -
d_gene: TRBD1
j_gene: TRBJ2-4
CDR3aa: CAWEGAAKNIQYF
CDR3nt: TGTGCCTGGGAGGGGGCCGCCAAAAACATTCAGTACTTC

v_gene: TRBV5-1
abundance: -
d_gene: TRBD2
j_gene: TRBJ2-3
CDR3aa: CASSLERGLTDTQYF
CDR3nt: TGCGCCAGCAGCCTTGAGCGGGGTCTCACAGATACGCAGTATTTT

v_gene: TRBV15
abundance: -
d_gene: TRBD2
j_gene: TRBJ2-4
CDR3aa: CATRSRKAGGQNIQYF
CDR3nt: TGTGCCACCAGGTCTAGAAAAGCGGGAGGGCAAAACATTCAGTACTTC

v_gene: TRBV28
abundance: -
d_gene: TRBD1
j_gene: TRBJ2-5
CDR3aa: CASRPPGQSNPSETQYF
CDR3nt: TGTGCCAGCAGGCCCCCGGGACAGTCTAACCCAAGCGAGACCCAGTACTTC

v_gene: TRBV19
abundance: -
d_gene: TRBD1
j_gene: TRBJ1-1
CDR3aa: CASSIGDRGRRTEAFF
CDR3nt: TGTGCCAGTAGTATAGGGGACAGGGGGCGGAGGACTGAAGCTTTCTTT

v_gene: TRBV7-8
abundance: -
d_gene: -
j_gene: TRBJ2-2
CDR3aa: CASSLRRDVGELFF
CDR3nt: TGTGCCAGCAGCTTAAGGCGGGATGTCGGGGAGCTGTTTTTT

v_gene: TRBV5-6
abundance: once
d_gene: TRBD2
j_gene: TRBJ2-1
CDR3aa: CASSLELAGGYNEQFF
CDR3nt: TGTGCCAGCAGCTTGGAACTAGCGGGGGGGTACAATGAGCAGTTCTTC

v_gene: TRBV7-9
abundance: -
d_gene: -
j_gene: TRBJ2-3
CDR3aa: CASSPVRGQTDTQYF
CDR3nt: TGTGCCAGCAGCCCCGTGCGAGGTCAGACAGATACGCAGTATTTT

v_gene: TRBV6-1
abundance: -
d_gene: TRBD1
j_gene: TRBJ2-7
CDR3aa: CASRTTGAYEQYF
CDR3nt: TGTGCCAGCAGGACGACAGGGGCCTACGAGCAGTACTTC

v_gene: TRBV14
abundance: -
d_gene: TRBD2
j_gene: TRBJ2-3
CDR3aa: CASSQRGLAGNTDTQYF
CDR3nt: TGTGCCAGCAGCCAGCGAGGACTAGCGGGCAACACAGATACGCAGTATTTT

v_gene: TRBV11-3
abundance: -
d_gene: -
j_gene: TRBJ2-3
CDR3aa: CASSPRHGDTQYF
CDR3nt: TGTGCCAGCAGCCCCCGACACGGAGATACGCAGTATTTT

v_gene: TRBV27
abundance: -
d_gene: -
j_gene: TRBJ2-4
CDR3aa: CASSSGLEGVKNIQYF
CDR3nt: TGTGCCAGCAGTTCCGGACTAGAGGGGGTCAAAAACATTCAGTACTTC

v_gene: TRBV5-1
abundance: -
d_gene: -
j_gene: TRBJ2-1
CDR3aa: CASSLGPDLIYNEQFF
CDR3nt: TGCGCCAGCAGCTTGGGGCCCGATCTCATCTACAATGAGCAGTTCTTC

v_gene: TRBV27
abundance: -
d_gene: -
j_gene: TRBJ2-6
CDR3aa: CASSYRTASGANVLTF
CDR3nt: TGTGCCAGCAGTTACAGGACAGCCTCTGGGGCCAACGTCCTGACTTTC

v_gene: TRBV30
abundance: once
d_gene: -
j_gene: TRBJ1-4
CDR3aa: CAWSRRATLEEKLFF
CDR3nt: TGTGCCTGGAGTCGACGCGCGACCTTGGAGGAAAAACTGTTTTTT

v_gene: TRBV7-2
abundance: -
d_gene: TRBD2
j_gene: TRBJ2-1
CDR3aa: CASSLRGVQFF
CDR3nt: TGTGCCAGCAGCTTACGGGGGGTACAGTTCTTC

v_gene: TRBV7-9
abundance: -
d_gene: TRBD2
j_gene: TRBJ2-7
CDR3aa: CASSRLAGVSYEQYF
CDR3nt: TGTGCCAGCAGCCGACTAGCGGGAGTTAGCTACGAGCAGTACTTC

v_gene: TRBV2
abundance: once
d_gene: TRBD1
j_gene: TRBJ2-5
CDR3aa: CASRRDRGRPETQYF
CDR3nt: TGTGCCAGCAGAAGGGACAGGGGGCGCCCAGAGACCCAGTACTTC

v_gene: TRBV19
abundance: few
d_gene: -
j_gene: TRBJ1-5
CDR3aa: CASSPGRVNQPQHF
CDR3nt: TGTGCCAGTAGCCCGGGCAGGGTTAATCAGCCCCAGCATTTT

v_gene: TRBV4-1
abundance: few
d_gene: -
j_gene: TRBJ1-1
CDR3aa: CASSPWDWNTEAFF
CDR3nt: TGCGCCAGCAGCCCATGGGACTGGAACACTGAAGCTTTCTTT

v_gene: TRBV6-5
abundance: -
d_gene: TRBD1
j_gene: TRBJ2-7
CDR3aa: CASSRGQGLSYEQYF
CDR3nt: TGTGCCAGCAGCCGGGGACAGGGTCTATCCTACGAGCAGTACTTC

v_gene: TRBV5-1
abundance: -
d_gene: TRBD1
j_gene: TRBJ2-7
CDR3aa: CASSSYSGTGGKVKEQYF
CDR3nt: TGCGCCAGCAGCTCTTACTCCGGGACAGGGGGCAAAGTGAAAGAGCAGTACTTC

v_gene: TRBV25-1
abundance: -
d_gene: -
j_gene: TRBJ1-2
CDR3aa: CASTGGSYGYTF
CDR3nt: TGTGCCAGCACGGGAGGGTCGTATGGCTACACCTTC

v_gene: TRBV5-6
abundance: -
d_gene: -
j_gene: TRBJ2-7
CDR3aa: CASSPGAIGYEQYF
CDR3nt: TGTGCCAGCAGCCCTGGAGCGATCGGTTACGAGCAGTACTTC

v_gene: TRBV28
abundance: -
d_gene: TRBD2
j_gene: TRBJ2-7
CDR3aa: CASSDPGLAWYEQYF
CDR3nt: TGTGCCAGCAGTGACCCGGGACTAGCGTGGTACGAGCAGTACTTC

v_gene: TRBV30
abundance: -
d_gene: -
j_gene: TRBJ1-1
CDR3aa: CAWSPLLGGTEAFF
CDR3nt: TGTGCCTGGAGTCCCCTTTTGGGGGGCACTGAAGCTTTCTTT

v_gene: TRBV10-1
abundance: -
d_gene: TRBD2
j_gene: TRBJ2-7
CDR3aa: CASSESDLRDYRDDEQYF
CDR3nt: TGCGCCAGCAGTGAGTCGGATCTCCGGGACTACCGGGACGACGAGCAGTACTTC

v_gene: TRBV12-2
abundance: -
d_gene: -
j_gene: TRBJ1-2
CDR3aa: CASRLPQNYGYTF
CDR3nt: TGTGCAAGTCGCTTACCTCAGAACTATGGCTACACCTTC

v_gene: TRBV27
abundance: -
d_gene: -
j_gene: TRBJ2-2
CDR3aa: CASSFLGGELFF
CDR3nt: TGTGCCAGCAGTTTCCTAGGCGGGGAGCTGTTTTTT

v_gene: TRBV7-2
abundance: -
d_gene: -
j_gene: TRBJ2-7
CDR3aa: CASSLEQGTYEQYF
CDR3nt: TGTGCCAGCAGCTTAGAACAGGGCACCTACGAGCAGTACTTC

v_gene: TRBV2
abundance: -
d_gene: TRBD1
j_gene: TRBJ1-5
CDR3aa: CASRGTGSNQPQHF
CDR3nt: TGTGCCAGCAGAGGGACAGGGAGCAATCAGCCCCAGCATTTT

v_gene: TRBV6-6
abundance: -
d_gene: -
j_gene: TRBJ2-3
CDR3aa: CASSYGGKRTDTQYF
CDR3nt: TGTGCCAGCAGTTACGGGGGGAAACGCACAGATACGCAGTATTTT

v_gene: TRBV5-4
abundance: -
d_gene: TRBD2
j_gene: TRBJ2-7
CDR3aa: CAGHRTSGSFVYEQYF
CDR3nt: TGTGCCGGACACCGGACTAGCGGGAGTTTCGTTTACGAGCAGTACTTC

v_gene: TRBV7-2
abundance: -
d_gene: -
j_gene: TRBJ2-1
CDR3aa: CASSDSVGSYNEQFF
CDR3nt: TGTGCCAGCAGCGATAGCGTCGGATCGTACAATGAGCAGTTCTTC

v_gene: TRBV6-6
abundance: -
d_gene: TRBD1
j_gene: TRBJ1-5
CDR3aa: CASGQGAYSNQPQHF
CDR3nt: TGTGCCAGTGGACAGGGGGCTTATAGCAATCAGCCCCAGCATTTT

v_gene: TRBV6-5
abundance: once
d_gene: TRBD1
j_gene: TRBJ1-5
CDR3aa: CASAGTGDQPQHF
CDR3nt: TGTGCCAGCGCCGGGACAGGGGATCAGCCCCAGCATTTT

v_gene: TRBV28
abundance: -
d_gene: TRBD2
j_gene: TRBJ2-1
CDR3aa: CVSSLLGRKLAGGNDEQFF
CDR3nt: TGTGTCAGCAGTTTACTGGGACGCAAACTAGCGGGAGGGAACGATGAGCAGTTCTTC